Given below is one T cell receptor beta chain in context. This entry belongs to a study of patients and donors after allogeneic stem cell transplantation. TCRdb reprocessed the RT-PCR reads with MiXCR, giving one entry per CDR3 protein. Of approximately 38,000 distinct CDR3 sequences in the sample, 30% to 40% were seen once. This CDR3 has 13 residues. J was trimmed by 8 bases and V by 8 bases; bases with no gene match: 9. Germline CDR1 is LGHDT and CDR2 is YNNKEL (reference sequence). Sequences were obtained from blood, either unsorted or a sorted T cell fraction (not recorded which). This receptor was identified in a human donor who was either an allogeneic HSCT recipient or a stem cell or donor lymphocyte infusion donor (not recorded which). It is not recorded whose cells these are; they may come from a transplant donor. This rearrangement joins TRBV3-1 to TRBJ2-3, with 8 bases fitting TRBD2. CDR3 DNA sequence: TGTGCCAGCCGTACTAAAAGCGGGAGTACGCAGTATTTT. The encoded protein is CASRTKSGSTQYF.